The clone carrying this TCR beta chain was observed a handful of times. The antigen is undetermined. The data belong to a study of beta chain features in type 1 diabetes. All sorted populations exceeded 95% purity. Expressed TCRB transcripts were sequenced, since all the RNA that had been isolated was reverse transcribed. Generated by immunoSEQ multiplex PCR, the TCRdb table keeps only in-frame clones and is missing some. The sample records 640,000 or so clones, around 15% being singletons. Germline CDR1 reads SEHNR; CDR2 reads FQNEAQ (reference sequence). The CDR3 totals 16 residues. Trimming took 0 bases from V and 4 from J, leaving 10 bases between them. Study findings and constraints: Healthy donors had naive, central memory and Treg TCRB repertoires that appeared less similar than those seen among patients. A moderate, significant TCRB CDR3 shortening appeared in type 1 diabetes across four CD4+ subsets. When cDNA is sequenced, cells with high TCR expression could be over-represented.

This rearrangement joins TRBV7-9 to TRBJ2-6, with D unclear. The sample comprised naive CD4+ T cells from blood. The TCR was taken from a man between 18 and 35 years old with type 1 diabetes. As DNA, the CDR3 is TGTGCCAGCAGCTTAGCGGGCCGAGGCGGGGCCAACGTCCTGACTTTC. Its protein is CASSLAGRGGANVLTF. Based on the CDR3 plus reference TRBV7-9 and TRBJ2-6, the full variable domain is DTGVSQNPRHKITKRGQNVTFRCDPISEHNRLYWYRQTLGQGPEFLTYFQNEAQLEKSRLLSDRFSAERPKGSFSTLEIQRTEQGDSAMYLCASSLAGRGGANVLTFGAGSRLTVL.